The clone carrying this TCR beta chain was counted once. The table came from immunoSEQ multiplex PCR; TCRdb's copy has only in-frame clones and leaves some out. The sample consists of about 71,000 clones, just over 90% of them appearing once. These data originate in a study of T cell changes during pregnancy in multiple sclerosis. In germline, CDR1 is MDHEN, CDR2 SYDVKM. Trimming removed 3 bases at V and 3 bases at J, with 17 bases between. This CDR3 contains 16 residues. Material: peripheral blood, obtained in the third trimester of pregnancy. This TCR came from a female donor with multiple sclerosis, enrolled in a pregnancy study. This chain joins TRBV28 and TRBJ2-5, with unresolved D. The CDR3 loop is CASSFGPDTAEETQYF. For the CDR3, the DNA is TGTGCCAGCAGTTTTGGTCCTGACACAGCCGAAGAGACCCAGTACTTC.